Listed here are 14 T cell receptor beta chains from one sample, sequenced in a study of PD-L1 blockade in urothelial cancer. Profiled with immunoSEQ multiplex PCR; TCRdb holds only in-frame clones, not every one. The data contain approximately 100,000 clones, around 82% of them singletons. The sequencing used PBMCs, collected around atezolizumab (anti-PD-L1) treatment. The receptor set was obtained from a man between 45 and 60 years old with urothelial cancer.

The chain has TRBV27 and TRBJ2-1; 7 positions match TRBD2. J gave up 2 bases and V 6 bases, and 7 bases lay outside the gene matches. Looked up from germline, CDR1 is MNHEY and CDR2 is SMNVEV (reference sequence). The CDR3 is 15 amino acids. This chain's CDR3 is CASSSTSSPYNEQFF. The CDR3 nucleotides read TGTGCCAGCAGCTCGACTAGCTCCCCCTACAATGAGCAGTTCTTC.

V is TRBV6-5 and J is TRBJ1-1; a possible D gene is TRBD1 (6 bases). The CDR3 has 13 amino acids. Deletions cut 6 bases from V and 5 bases from J, with 13 bases between. Germline CDR1 MNHEY, CDR2 SVGAGI. The chain's CDR3 is CASRPGATTEAFF. The CDR3 coding sequence is TGTGCCAGCAGACCAGGGGCCACAACTGAAGCTTTCTTT.

The table lists this clone with a few counts. The CDR3, as DNA: TGTGCCACCAGCACTAGGACTAGCGGGAGATCTGAGCAGTTCTTC. Translated, it gives CATSTRTSGRSEQFF. The gene calls are TRBV15 and TRBJ2-1; 13 positions agree with TRBD2. Looked up from germline, CDR1 is LNHNV and CDR2 is YYDKDF (reference sequence). Trimming cost V 4 bases and J 9 bases; bases outside gene matches: 6. This CDR3 region has 15 residues.

The gene calls are TRBV4-1 and TRBJ1-2; D unclear. The CDR3 consists of 14 residues. Germline V gene data show CDR1 as MGHRA and CDR2 as YSYEKL. V shed 4 bases and J shed 4 bases, with 13 bases lying between them. CDR3 protein: CASSLGPGSYGYTF. CDR3 DNA: TGCGCCAGCAGCCTCGGACCTGGGAGCTATGGCTACACCTTC.

The CDR3, as DNA: TGTGCCAGCAGCACACTCAGGGGGACAGTCGGCGGAAACACCATATATTTT. Amino acids: CASSTLRGTVGGNTIYF. The chain couples TRBV5-4 to TRBJ1-3, with 7 bases identical to TRBD1. There are 17 residues in the CDR3. CDR1 and CDR2 from the germline V gene are SGHNT and YYREEE (reference sequence). With V trimmed by 4 bases and J by 4 bases, 14 bases remained unmatched.

CDR3 loop: CASSQGLGTEAFF. CDR3 sequence (DNA): TGCGCCAGCAGCCAGGGTCTAGGCACTGAAGCTTTCTTT. J is TRBJ1-1 and V is TRBV4-1, with D uncertain. The length of the CDR3 is 13 residues. V was cut by 3 bases and J by 4 bases, with 9 bases left in between. Germline CDR1 and CDR2: MGHRA and YSYEKL.

This chain connects TRBV10-3 to TRBJ1-1; D remains ambiguous. The CDR3 sequence is 11 residues long. Germline V gene data show CDR1 as ENHRY and CDR2 as SYGVKD. V shed 3 bases and J shed 8 bases, with 7 bases lying between them. CDR3 coding DNA: TGTGCCATCAGTGACGCCAGAGAAGCTTTCTTT. Translating gives CAISDAREAFF.

This chain uses TRBV6-1 with TRBJ1-1; D ambiguous. CDR1 and CDR2 from the germline V gene are MNHNS and SASEGT. Trimming took 1 base from V and 1 from J, leaving 7 bases between them. The CDR3 sequence is 14 residues long. This CDR3 reads CASSEGLTNTEAFF. DNA for the CDR3: TGTGCCAGCAGTGAAGGACTGACGAACACTGAAGCTTTCTTT.

The genes are TRBV6-6 and TRBJ2-1, with 12 bases aligning to TRBD2. V lost 3 bases, J lost 6 bases, and 6 bases stayed unmatched. This CDR3 region has 16 residues. The V gene's germline CDR1 is MNHNY and CDR2 SVGAGI (reference sequence). CDR3: CASSYRTSGMGNEQFF. As DNA, the CDR3 is TGTGCCAGCAGTTATCGGACTAGCGGGATGGGCAATGAGCAGTTCTTC.

This clone was recorded once. J is TRBJ2-3 and V is TRBV6-5, with D perhaps matching TRBD2 (6 bases). The CDR3 covers 15 residues. V lost 6 bases and J 3 bases, leaving 16 bases between the germline ends. The germline V gene has CDR1 MNHEY and CDR2 SVGAGI. As DNA, the CDR3 is TGTGCCAGCAGACTCCGGGGGAGAGGGACAGATACGCAGTATTTT. This encodes CASRLRGRGTDTQYF.

The V gene is TRBV6-5, the J gene TRBJ1-2; 7 bases agree with TRBD1. Unmatched junction bases numbered 10, after V lost 5 bases and J lost 4 bases. The CDR3 consists of 15 residues. CDR1 and CDR2 from the germline V gene are MNHEY and SVGAGI. This CDR3 reads CASSVKRGLGYGYTF. DNA for the CDR3: TGTGCCAGCAGTGTAAAAAGGGGGCTTGGCTATGGCTACACCTTC.

This chain connects TRBV4-1 to TRBJ2-3; 7 positions agree with TRBD1. Germline trimming cut 4 bases from V and 1 base from J; bases unmatched to any gene: 5. The CDR3 totals 15 residues. Germline V lookup: CDR1 MGHRA, CDR2 YSYEKL. The CDR3 DNA is TGCGCCAGCAGCCCGACAGGGCCCCGCACAGATACGCAGTATTTT. Residues: CASSPTGPRTDTQYF.

V and J are TRBV5-1 and TRBJ2-1; a possible D gene is TRBD1 (8 bases). In germline, CDR1 is SGHRS, CDR2 YFSETQ. V was pared by 5 bases and J by 6 bases, with 18 bases between. This CDR3 region has 15 residues. The chain's CDR3 is CASSFGQGGINEQFF. As DNA, the CDR3 is TGCGCCAGCAGTTTTGGACAGGGAGGGATCAATGAGCAGTTCTTC.

V gene TRBV7-9 combines with J gene TRBJ1-1; D ambiguous. The germline V and J ends were trimmed by 3 bases and 0 bases, with 11 bases remaining between them. The CDR3 runs to 15 residues. The germline V gene has CDR1 SEHNR and CDR2 FQNEAQ (reference sequence). CDR3 region: CASSFQGLMNTEAFF. In DNA form, the CDR3 reads TGTGCCAGCAGCTTCCAAGGACTCATGAACACTGAAGCTTTCTTT. The full variable domain, in which reference TRBV7-9 and TRBJ1-1 provide the parts outside the CDR3, is DTGVSQNPRHKITKRGQNVTFRCDPISEHNRLYWYRQTLGQGPEFLTYFQNEAQLEKSRLLSDRFSAERPKGSFSTLEIQRTEQGDSAMYLCASSFQGLMNTEAFFGQGTRLTVV.